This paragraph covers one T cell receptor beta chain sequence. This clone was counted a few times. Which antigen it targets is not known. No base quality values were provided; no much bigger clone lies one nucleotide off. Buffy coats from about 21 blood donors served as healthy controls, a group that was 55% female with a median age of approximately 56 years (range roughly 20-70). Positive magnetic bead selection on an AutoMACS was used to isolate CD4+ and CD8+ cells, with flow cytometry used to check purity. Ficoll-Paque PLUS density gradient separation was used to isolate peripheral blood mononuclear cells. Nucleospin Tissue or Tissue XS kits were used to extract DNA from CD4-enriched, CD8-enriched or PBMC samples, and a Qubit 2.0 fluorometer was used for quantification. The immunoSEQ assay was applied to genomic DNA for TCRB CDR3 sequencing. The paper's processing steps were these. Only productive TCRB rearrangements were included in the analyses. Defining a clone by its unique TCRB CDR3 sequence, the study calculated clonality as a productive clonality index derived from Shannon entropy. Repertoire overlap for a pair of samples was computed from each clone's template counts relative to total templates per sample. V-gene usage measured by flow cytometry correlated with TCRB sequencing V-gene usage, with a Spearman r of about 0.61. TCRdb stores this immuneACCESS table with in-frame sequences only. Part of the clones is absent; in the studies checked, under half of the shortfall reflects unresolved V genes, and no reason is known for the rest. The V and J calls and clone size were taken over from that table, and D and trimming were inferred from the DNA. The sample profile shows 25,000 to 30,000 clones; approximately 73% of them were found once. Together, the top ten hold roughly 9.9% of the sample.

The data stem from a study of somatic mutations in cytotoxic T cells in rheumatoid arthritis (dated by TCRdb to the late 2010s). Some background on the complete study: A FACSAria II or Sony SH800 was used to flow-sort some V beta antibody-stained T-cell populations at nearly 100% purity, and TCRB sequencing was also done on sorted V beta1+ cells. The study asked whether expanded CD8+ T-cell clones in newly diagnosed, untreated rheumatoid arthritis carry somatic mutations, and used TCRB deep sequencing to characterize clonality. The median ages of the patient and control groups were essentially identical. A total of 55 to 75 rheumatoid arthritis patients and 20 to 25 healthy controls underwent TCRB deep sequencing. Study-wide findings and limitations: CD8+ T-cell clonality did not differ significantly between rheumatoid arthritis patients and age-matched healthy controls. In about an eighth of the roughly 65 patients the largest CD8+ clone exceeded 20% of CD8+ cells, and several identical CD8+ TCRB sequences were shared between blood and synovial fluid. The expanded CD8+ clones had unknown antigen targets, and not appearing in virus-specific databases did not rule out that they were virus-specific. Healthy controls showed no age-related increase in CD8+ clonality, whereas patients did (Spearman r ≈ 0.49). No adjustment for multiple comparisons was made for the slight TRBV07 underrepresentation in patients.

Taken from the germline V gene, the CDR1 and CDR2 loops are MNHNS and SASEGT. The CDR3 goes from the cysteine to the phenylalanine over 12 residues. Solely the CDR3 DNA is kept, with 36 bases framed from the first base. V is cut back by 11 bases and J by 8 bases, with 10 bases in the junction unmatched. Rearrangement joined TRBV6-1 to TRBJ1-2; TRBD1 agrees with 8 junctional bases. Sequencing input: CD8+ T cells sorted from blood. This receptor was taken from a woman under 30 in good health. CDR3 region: CAGDRGDGGYTF. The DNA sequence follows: TGTGCCGGTGACAGGGGAGATGGAGGCTACACCTTC.